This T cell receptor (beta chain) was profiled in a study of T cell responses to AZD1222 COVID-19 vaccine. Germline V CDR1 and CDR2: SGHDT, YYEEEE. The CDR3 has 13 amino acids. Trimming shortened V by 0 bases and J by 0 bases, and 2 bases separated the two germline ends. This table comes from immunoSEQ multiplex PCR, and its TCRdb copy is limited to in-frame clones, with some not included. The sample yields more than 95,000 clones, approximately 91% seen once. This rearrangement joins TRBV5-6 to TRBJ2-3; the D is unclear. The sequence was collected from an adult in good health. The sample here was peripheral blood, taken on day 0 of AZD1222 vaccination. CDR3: CASSLDSTDTQYF. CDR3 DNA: TGTGCCAGCAGCTTGGATAGCACAGATACGCAGTATTTT.